What follows is one T cell receptor (beta chain) and its context. Method: immunoSEQ multiplex PCR; TCRdb's copy keeps in-frame clones and lacks some. The sample lists 62,000 or so clones, less than 95% occurring once. The data belong to a study of OX40 agonist ivuxolimab in advanced cancers. Study at large: The dose-escalation group included hepatocellular carcinoma, melanoma, renal cell carcinoma and head and neck cancer.

CDR3 length: 13 amino acids. Trimming removed 0 bases from V and 3 bases from J, with 5 bases in between. Germline V lookup: CDR1 LNHNV, CDR2 YYDKDF (reference sequence). The V and J genes are TRBV15 and TRBJ1-2; no clear D gene. This TCR was sampled from an adult with an advanced solid tumor such as melanoma, head and neck, liver or kidney cancer. Specimen: CD4+ or CD8+ T cells sorted from blood, collected in a trial of the OX40 agonist ivuxolimab. CDR3 sequence: CATSRERDYGYTF. In nucleotides, the CDR3 is TGTGCCACCAGCAGAGAACGGGACTATGGCTACACCTTC.